This entry features one T cell receptor (beta chain) sequence. Its antigen is as yet unknown. V gave up 1 base and J gave up 7 bases, with 19 bases separating them. The CDR3 loop spans 16 amino acids. Germline CDR1 MGHRA, CDR2 YSYEKL. This specimen comes from a study of CD8+ T cells in alopecia areata. Extraction and reverse transcription of RNA yielded cDNA as the sequencing template. Sequenced by immunoSEQ multiplex PCR; TCRdb stores in-frame clones only, minus some. In the table there are 150,000 to 200,000 clones, 55% of which are singletons. Study results and caveats: Sequences from scalp samples also cover resident alphabeta T cells of normal skin. Elevated clonality characterized lesional scalp relative to normal scalp, particularly in alopecia totalis/universalis.

This receptor was identified in a human donor in good health. This rearrangement joins TRBV4-1 to TRBJ1-2, with unresolved D. The sequenced sample consisted of CD4+ T cells sorted from blood. The CDR3 DNA reads as TGCGCCAGCAGCCAAGGTAGGGCAGATCGGCGCTCTGGCTACACCTTC. This sequence encodes CASSQGRADRRSGYTF.